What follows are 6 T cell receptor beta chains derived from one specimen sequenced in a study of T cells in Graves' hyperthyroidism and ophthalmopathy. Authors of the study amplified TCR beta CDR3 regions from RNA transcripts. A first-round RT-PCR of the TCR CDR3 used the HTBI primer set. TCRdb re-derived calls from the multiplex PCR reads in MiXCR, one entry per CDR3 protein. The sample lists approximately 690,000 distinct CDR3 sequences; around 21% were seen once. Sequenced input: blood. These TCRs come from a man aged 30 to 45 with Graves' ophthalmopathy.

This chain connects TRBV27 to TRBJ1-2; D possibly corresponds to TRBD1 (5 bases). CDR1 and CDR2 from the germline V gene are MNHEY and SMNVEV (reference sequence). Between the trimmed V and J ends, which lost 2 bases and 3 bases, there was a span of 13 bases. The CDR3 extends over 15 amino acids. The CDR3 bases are TGTGCCAGCAGTTTAACCAGGGATCTTTACTATGGCTACACCTTC. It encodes CASSLTRDLYYGYTF.

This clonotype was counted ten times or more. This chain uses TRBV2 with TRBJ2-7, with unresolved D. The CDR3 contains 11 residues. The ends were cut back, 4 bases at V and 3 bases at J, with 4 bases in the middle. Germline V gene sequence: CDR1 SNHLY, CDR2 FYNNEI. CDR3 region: CASSVLYEQYF. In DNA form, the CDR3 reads TGTGCCAGCAGTGTGCTCTACGAGCAGTACTTC. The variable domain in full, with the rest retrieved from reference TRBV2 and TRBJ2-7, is EPEVTQTPSHQVTQMGQEVILRCVPISNHLYFYWYRQILGQKVEFLVSFYNNEISEKSEIFDDQFSVERPDGSNFTLKIRSTKLEDSAMYFCASSVLYEQYFGPGTRLTVT.

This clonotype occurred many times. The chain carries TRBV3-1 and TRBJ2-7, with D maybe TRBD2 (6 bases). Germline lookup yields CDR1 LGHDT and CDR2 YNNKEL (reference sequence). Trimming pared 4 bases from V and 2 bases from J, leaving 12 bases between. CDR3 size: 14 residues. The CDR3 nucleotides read TGTGCCAGCAGCCCTTCCGGGGGACCCTACGAGCAGTACTTC. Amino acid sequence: CASSPSGGPYEQYF.

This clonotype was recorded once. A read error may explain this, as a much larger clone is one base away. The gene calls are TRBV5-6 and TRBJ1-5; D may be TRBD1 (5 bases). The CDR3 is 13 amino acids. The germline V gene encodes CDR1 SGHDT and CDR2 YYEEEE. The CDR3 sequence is CTSSLTVGEPQHF. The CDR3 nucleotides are TGTACCAGCAGCCTGACAGTTGGTGAGCCCCAGCATTTT.

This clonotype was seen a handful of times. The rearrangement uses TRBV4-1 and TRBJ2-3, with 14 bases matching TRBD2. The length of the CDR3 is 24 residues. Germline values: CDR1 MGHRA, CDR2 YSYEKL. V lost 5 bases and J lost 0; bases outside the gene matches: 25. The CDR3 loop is CASSFGLRTSGRWAIQLSTDTQYF. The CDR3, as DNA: TGCGCCAGCAGCTTCGGGTTAAGGACTAGCGGGAGGTGGGCGATTCAGCTTAGCACAGATACGCAGTATTTT.

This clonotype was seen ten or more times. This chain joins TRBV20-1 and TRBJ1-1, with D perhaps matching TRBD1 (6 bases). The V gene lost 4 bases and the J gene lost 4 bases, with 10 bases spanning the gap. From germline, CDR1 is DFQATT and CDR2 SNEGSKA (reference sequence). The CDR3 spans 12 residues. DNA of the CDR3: TGCAGTGCTACAAACAGGGTCACTGAAGCTTTCTTT. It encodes CSATNRVTEAFF.